The source of this T cell receptor beta chain is a study of T cell responses to AZD1222 COVID-19 vaccine. Study information: Doses given second, at about 4 or about 12 weeks, were pooled.

This clone was seen just once. The target antigen is unknown. V was pared by 3 bases and J by 8 bases, with 19 bases between. Germline values: CDR1 KGHSH, CDR2 LQKENI. CDR3 length: 15 residues. This table comes from immunoSEQ multiplex PCR, and its TCRdb copy is limited to in-frame clones, with some not included. The sample carries some 140,000 clones, approximately 91% recorded once. Overall study results and limits: Regions left unmutated in variants are reportedly the target of nearly half of spike-specific TCRs.

The source is an adult in good health. The sample here was peripheral blood, taken on day 0 of AZD1222 vaccination. The chain couples TRBV18 to TRBJ1-2, with TRBD1 as a possible D gene (5 bases). Here the CDR3 reads CASSPGSDSPGGYTF. The CDR3 nucleotides are TGTGCCAGCTCACCCGGGAGCGACAGTCCGGGAGGCTACACCTTC.